Listed below are T cell receptor beta chains from one sample, sequenced in a study of blood T cell repertoires in COVID-19. The assay was immunoSEQ multiplex PCR, and TCRdb's table has in-frame clones only and misses some. Of about 100,000 clones in the sample, about 80% are singletons; the top ten hold 12%. The source material was peripheral blood. Every receptor here comes from a woman between 70 and 85 years old with acute or convalescent COVID-19. The CDR3 runs from the conserved cysteine through the conserved F or W. Each record gives: clone size, J gene, D gene, V gene, CDR3 DNA, CDR3 protein. The D gene is left open where the match is weak. Clone size appears in some rows only: once, few, many, or a class for an expanded clone.

clone size: -; J gene: TRBJ2-3; D gene: TRBD2; V gene: TRBV5-4; CDR3 DNA: TGTGCCAGCAGCGAGCGGGATTCTGCCCAATACGGGGGTACGCAGTATTTT; CDR3 protein: CASSERDSAQYGGTQYF
clone size: -; J gene: TRBJ1-3; D gene: TRBD1; V gene: TRBV6-5; CDR3 DNA: TGTGCCAGCAGTTTACAGGGGGCGCCTGGAAACACCATATATTTT; CDR3 protein: CASSLQGAPGNTIYF
clone size: once; J gene: TRBJ1-5; D gene: -; V gene: TRBV2; CDR3 DNA: TGTGCCAGCAGTGAGCTTTCCCTCGAGACCCAGCATTTT; CDR3 protein: CASSELSLETQHF
clone size: -; J gene: TRBJ2-2; D gene: TRBD1; V gene: TRBV30; CDR3 DNA: TGTGCCTGGATACAGGGGACGAACACCGGGGAGCTGTTTTTT; CDR3 protein: CAWIQGTNTGELFF
clone size: -; J gene: TRBJ1-2; D gene: -; V gene: TRBV5-4; CDR3 DNA: TGTGCCAGCAGCTTGTGGCTTGGGCTTGGCACCTTC; CDR3 protein: CASSLWLGLGTF
clone size: -; J gene: TRBJ1-6; D gene: TRBD1; V gene: TRBV14; CDR3 DNA: TGTGCCAGCAGCCAATACGCCGGGACAGGGAGTTCACCCCTCCACTTT; CDR3 protein: CASSQYAGTGSSPLHF
clone size: -; J gene: TRBJ2-7; D gene: -; V gene: TRBV7-8; CDR3 DNA: TGTGCCAGCAGCCCACCTGCGTATGCAGGTATCACCTACGAGCAGTACTTC; CDR3 protein: CASSPPAYAGITYEQYF
clone size: -; J gene: TRBJ2-5; D gene: TRBD1; V gene: TRBV28; CDR3 DNA: TGTGCCACTAACGGACAGGGTCCTCAAGAGACCCAGTACTTC; CDR3 protein: CATNGQGPQETQYF
clone size: -; J gene: TRBJ1-4; D gene: TRBD1; V gene: TRBV5-1; CDR3 DNA: TGCGCCAGCAGCTCGGGACAGATTGCAACTAATGAAAAACTGTTTTTT; CDR3 protein: CASSSGQIATNEKLFF
clone size: -; J gene: TRBJ1-2; D gene: TRBD1; V gene: TRBV19; CDR3 DNA: TGTGCCAGTGCCGGGGGACAGAGCTATGGCTACACCTTC; CDR3 protein: CASAGGQSYGYTF
clone size: -; J gene: TRBJ1-1; D gene: -; V gene: TRBV10-3; CDR3 DNA: TGTGCCATCAGTGAGGCACCGGGAGGGACTGAAGCTTTCTTT; CDR3 protein: CAISEAPGGTEAFF
clone size: -; J gene: TRBJ1-4; D gene: TRBD1; V gene: TRBV9; CDR3 DNA: TGTGCCAGCAGCCCTCGGGACAGGGGAATTCAAGATAATGAAAAACTGTTTTTT; CDR3 protein: CASSPRDRGIQDNEKLFF
clone size: -; J gene: TRBJ2-7; D gene: -; V gene: TRBV2; CDR3 DNA: TGTGCCAGCATCTCAGGGTACGAGCAGTACTTC; CDR3 protein: CASISGYEQYF
clone size: -; J gene: TRBJ2-1; D gene: TRBD1; V gene: TRBV29-1; CDR3 DNA: TGCAGCGTTGGGGACAGGGGCTACAATGAGCAGTTCTTC; CDR3 protein: CSVGDRGYNEQFF
clone size: -; J gene: TRBJ2-1; D gene: TRBD2; V gene: TRBV10-3; CDR3 DNA: TGTGCCATCAGCCCACTAGCGGGGGCCAACAATGAGCAGTTCTTC; CDR3 protein: CAISPLAGANNEQFF
clone size: once; J gene: TRBJ2-7; D gene: TRBD1; V gene: TRBV5-1; CDR3 DNA: TGCGCCAGCAGCTGGACAGGGGGCGTATACGAGCAGTACTTC; CDR3 protein: CASSWTGGVYEQYF
clone size: -; J gene: TRBJ1-4; D gene: -; V gene: TRBV28; CDR3 DNA: TGTGCCAGCAGTCCACCCGGCGGAGTTAATGAAAAACTGTTTTTT; CDR3 protein: CASSPPGGVNEKLFF
clone size: -; J gene: TRBJ1-2; D gene: -; V gene: TRBV6-5; CDR3 DNA: TGTGCCAGCCAGGGTCGCCTAAAGGGCGACTATGGCTACACCTTC; CDR3 protein: CASQGRLKGDYGYTF
clone size: once; J gene: TRBJ2-1; D gene: TRBD2; V gene: TRBV18; CDR3 DNA: TGTGCCAGCTCACCACCCATGCTTGGGGGGGTGGGTAATCATGAGCAGTTCTTC; CDR3 protein: CASSPPMLGGVGNHEQFF
clone size: -; J gene: TRBJ1-5; D gene: TRBD1; V gene: TRBV19; CDR3 DNA: TGTGCCAGTAGCCCGACAGGGGGCGGTCAGCCCCAGCATTTT; CDR3 protein: CASSPTGGGQPQHF
clone size: -; J gene: TRBJ2-5; D gene: TRBD2; V gene: TRBV7-2; CDR3 DNA: TGTGCCAGCAGCTGGGACACTAGCGGGGGTAGGACCCAGTACTTC; CDR3 protein: CASSWDTSGGRTQYF
clone size: -; J gene: TRBJ1-1; D gene: -; V gene: TRBV30; CDR3 DNA: TGTGCCTGGAGTGTACAACCGAACACTGAAGCTTTCTTT; CDR3 protein: CAWSVQPNTEAFF
clone size: -; J gene: TRBJ2-2; D gene: TRBD2; V gene: TRBV6-2/TRBV6-3; CDR3 DNA: TGTGCCAGCAGTTACGGGACTAGCGGGGGCTGGAACACCGGGGAGCTGTTTTTT; CDR3 protein: CASSYGTSGGWNTGELFF
clone size: -; J gene: TRBJ2-3; D gene: -; V gene: TRBV5-1; CDR3 DNA: TGCGCCAGCAGCTTCGGGTCAAGCACAGATACGCAGTATTTT; CDR3 protein: CASSFGSSTDTQYF
clone size: -; J gene: TRBJ1-2; D gene: -; V gene: TRBV18; CDR3 DNA: TGTGCCAGCTCACCACCAACAGTCTATGGCTACACCTTC; CDR3 protein: CASSPPTVYGYTF
clone size: once; J gene: TRBJ1-2; D gene: TRBD1; V gene: TRBV18; CDR3 DNA: TGTGCCAGCTCATCGTCTGGGACAGGAGCTTATGGCTACACCTTC; CDR3 protein: CASSSSGTGAYGYTF
clone size: once; J gene: TRBJ1-2; D gene: TRBD1; V gene: TRBV5-1; CDR3 DNA: TGCGCCAGCACCCCGAGACAGGGGTTTGGCTACACCTTC; CDR3 protein: CASTPRQGFGYTF
clone size: -; J gene: TRBJ1-1; D gene: -; V gene: TRBV5-1; CDR3 DNA: TGCGCCAGCAGCTTTGGGGGGACGGTGAACACTGAAGCTTTCTTT; CDR3 protein: CASSFGGTVNTEAFF
clone size: -; J gene: TRBJ1-1; D gene: -; V gene: TRBV7-8; CDR3 DNA: TGTGCCAGCAGCCTCGCCCAGGGCCCCGGAGCTTTCTTT; CDR3 protein: CASSLAQGPGAFF
clone size: once; J gene: TRBJ1-4; D gene: -; V gene: TRBV18; CDR3 DNA: TGTGCCAGCTCACCAGGGGCGGGGATTAATGAAAAACTGTTTTTT; CDR3 protein: CASSPGAGINEKLFF
clone size: -; J gene: TRBJ2-2; D gene: -; V gene: TRBV24-1; CDR3 DNA: TGTGCCACCAGTGATTGGTACAGCACCGGGGAGCTGTTTTTT; CDR3 protein: CATSDWYSTGELFF
clone size: -; J gene: TRBJ1-2; D gene: TRBD1; V gene: TRBV9; CDR3 DNA: TGTGCCAGCAGCGCTGGGACAGGGGTTGGAGGCTACACCTTC; CDR3 protein: CASSAGTGVGGYTF
clone size: -; J gene: TRBJ2-5; D gene: TRBD2; V gene: TRBV7-8; CDR3 DNA: TGTGCCAGCAGCCCCGGGTCCCAGCGGGGGAATCAAGAGACCCAGTACTTC; CDR3 protein: CASSPGSQRGNQETQYF
clone size: -; J gene: TRBJ2-3; D gene: TRBD2; V gene: TRBV3-1/TRBV3-2; CDR3 DNA: TGTGCCAGCAGCCAATGGCGTCGGGGGGGGGATACGCAGTATTTT; CDR3 protein: CASSQWRRGGDTQYF
clone size: once; J gene: TRBJ1-1; D gene: TRBD1; V gene: TRBV19; CDR3 DNA: TGTGCCAGTACCCCGGACAGGGTAACTCACACTGAAGCTTTCTTT; CDR3 protein: CASTPDRVTHTEAFF
clone size: -; J gene: TRBJ2-7; D gene: TRBD1; V gene: TRBV29-1; CDR3 DNA: TGCAGCGGCCTGGACAGGCGGTGGGGCTACGAGCAGTACTTC; CDR3 protein: CSGLDRRWGYEQYF
clone size: many; J gene: TRBJ2-7; D gene: TRBD1; V gene: TRBV5-1; CDR3 DNA: TGCGCCAGCAGCACCGGGACAGGGACTGTAAACGAGCAGTACTTC; CDR3 protein: CASSTGTGTVNEQYF
clone size: -; J gene: TRBJ1-2; D gene: -; V gene: TRBV23-1; CDR3 DNA: TGCGCCAGCAGTCAATCGCCCCAACGCGGGGCCGGGCAAATGTATGGCTACACCTTC; CDR3 protein: CASSQSPQRGAGQMYGYTF
clone size: -; J gene: TRBJ1-2; D gene: -; V gene: TRBV2; CDR3 DNA: TGTGCCAGCAGCAGGGGTGACTATGGCTACACCTTC; CDR3 protein: CASSRGDYGYTF
clone size: -; J gene: TRBJ1-2; D gene: -; V gene: TRBV20-1; CDR3 DNA: TGCAGTGCTAGTTACCAGGGGTATGGCTACACCTTC; CDR3 protein: CSASYQGYGYTF
clone size: -; J gene: TRBJ2-2; D gene: -; V gene: TRBV9; CDR3 DNA: TGTGCCAGCAGCGACAGGGTGGAGTTCACGGAGCTGTTTTTT; CDR3 protein: CASSDRVEFTELFF
clone size: -; J gene: TRBJ2-7; D gene: -; V gene: TRBV4-2; CDR3 DNA: TGTGCCAGCAGCCAAGATCGAACAGGGTTCTACGAGCAGTACTTC; CDR3 protein: CASSQDRTGFYEQYF
clone size: -; J gene: TRBJ2-1; D gene: TRBD1; V gene: TRBV4-3; CDR3 DNA: TGCGCCAGCAGCCAAGTTACAGGTCAGGGGGCGCCCAATGAGCAGTTCTTC; CDR3 protein: CASSQVTGQGAPNEQFF
clone size: -; J gene: TRBJ2-3; D gene: TRBD1; V gene: TRBV9; CDR3 DNA: TGTGCCAGCAGCGAGCGGGACAGGGGGCTTTCAACAGATACGCAGTATTTT; CDR3 protein: CASSERDRGLSTDTQYF
clone size: -; J gene: TRBJ2-1; D gene: TRBD1; V gene: TRBV7-2; CDR3 DNA: TGTGCCAGCAGCCCCGGACAGGGGGCCTCTTGGAATGAGCAGTTCTTC; CDR3 protein: CASSPGQGASWNEQFF
clone size: -; J gene: TRBJ2-1; D gene: -; V gene: TRBV19; CDR3 DNA: TGTGCCAGCCGGAGGAGCAGTAGCGCCTACAATGAGCAGTTCTTC; CDR3 protein: CASRRSSSAYNEQFF
clone size: -; J gene: TRBJ1-2; D gene: TRBD1; V gene: TRBV28; CDR3 DNA: TGTGCCAGCAGTAAGCAGGGGGCTGATGGCTACACCTTC; CDR3 protein: CASSKQGADGYTF
clone size: -; J gene: TRBJ1-2; D gene: -; V gene: TRBV6-5; CDR3 DNA: TGTGCCAGCAGTCTAGGACTGGAAGTCAACTATGGCTACACCTTC; CDR3 protein: CASSLGLEVNYGYTF
clone size: once; J gene: TRBJ2-2; D gene: -; V gene: TRBV30; CDR3 DNA: TGTGCCCGACGGAGTACCGGGGAGCTGTTTTTT; CDR3 protein: CARRSTGELFF
clone size: -; J gene: TRBJ1-5; D gene: TRBD1; V gene: TRBV27; CDR3 DNA: TGTGCCAGCAGTCCCGGGACAGGGGGGAATAGCAATCAGCCCCAGCATTTT; CDR3 protein: CASSPGTGGNSNQPQHF
clone size: -; J gene: TRBJ2-3; D gene: TRBD2; V gene: TRBV5-1; CDR3 DNA: TGCGCCAGCGAGAGGAGCGGGAACACAGATACGCAGTATTTT; CDR3 protein: CASERSGNTDTQYF